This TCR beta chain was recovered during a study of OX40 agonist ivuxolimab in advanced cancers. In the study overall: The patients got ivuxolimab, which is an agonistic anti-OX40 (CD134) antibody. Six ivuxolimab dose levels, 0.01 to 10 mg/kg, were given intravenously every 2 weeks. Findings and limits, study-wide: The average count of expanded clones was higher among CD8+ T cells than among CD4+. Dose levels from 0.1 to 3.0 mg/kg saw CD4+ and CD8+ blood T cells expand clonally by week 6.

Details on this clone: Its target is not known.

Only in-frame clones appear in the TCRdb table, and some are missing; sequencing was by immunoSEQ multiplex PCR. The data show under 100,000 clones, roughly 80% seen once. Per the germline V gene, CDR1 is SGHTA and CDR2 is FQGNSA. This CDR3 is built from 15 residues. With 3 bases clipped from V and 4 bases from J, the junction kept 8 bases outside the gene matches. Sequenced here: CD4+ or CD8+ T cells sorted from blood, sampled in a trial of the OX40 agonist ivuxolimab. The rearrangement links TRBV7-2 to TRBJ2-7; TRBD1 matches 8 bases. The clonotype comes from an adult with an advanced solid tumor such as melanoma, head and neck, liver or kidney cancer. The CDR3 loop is CASSLDPGGLYEQYF. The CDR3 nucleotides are TGTGCCAGCAGCTTGGACCCAGGGGGCCTTTACGAGCAGTACTTC.